A selection of T cell receptor beta chains follows, all from one sample in a study of early T cells in non-severe SARS-CoV-2 infection. Via MiXCR, TCRdb re-called the 5' RACE reads, giving one row per CDR3 protein. Here the sample spans roughly 83,000 distinct CDR3 sequences, approximately 12% being singletons. This material consisted of whole blood, taken at baseline. The source is an adult who was a healthcare worker with PCR-confirmed SARS-CoV-2 infection or an uninfected control (not recorded which). Both conserved end residues are part of each CDR3. Fields, in order: J gene, D gene, V gene, clone size, CDR3 protein, CDR3 DNA. The D gene is left open where the match is weak. Some rows have no size entry. The others give once, few or many, or a class for an expanded clone.

TRBJ1-6 - TRBV27 few CASSSILRFLTGPNSPLHF TGTGCCAGCAGTTCTATATTAAGATTCCTGACAGGACCCAATTCACCCCTCCACTTT
TRBJ1-6 - TRBV5-5 - CASSLGRGGSSPLHF TGTGCCAGCAGCTTGGGGAGGGGCGGATCGTCACCCCTCCACTTT
TRBJ2-2 - TRBV24-1 many CATSVSGVNTGELFF TGTGCCACCAGTGTATCGGGAGTGAACACCGGGGAGCTGTTTTTT
TRBJ2-5 - TRBV6-6 - CASSYSHSDQETQYF TGTGCCAGCAGTTATTCTCACAGCGATCAAGAGACCCAGTACTTC
TRBJ1-2 - TRBV20-1 - CSASPRVHGYTF TGCAGTGCTAGTCCCAGGGTTCATGGCTACACCTTC
TRBJ2-1 TRBD1 TRBV3-1 - CASSRQGALYNEQFF TGTGCCAGCAGTCGACAGGGGGCCCTATACAATGAGCAGTTCTTC
TRBJ1-1 - TRBV27 - CASQPRVNTEAFF TGTGCCAGCCAGCCTAGAGTGAACACTGAAGCTTTCTTT
TRBJ1-3 - TRBV5-6 few CASSLEDRWYSGNTIYF TGTGCCAGCAGCTTGGAAGACAGGTGGTACTCTGGAAACACCATATATTTT
TRBJ1-6 - TRBV5-4 - CASSLAGQFNSPLHF TGTGCCAGCAGCTTGGCCGGACAGTTTAATTCACCCCTCCACTTT
TRBJ1-1 - TRBV29-1 - CSAGPEQSNTEAFF TGCAGCGCAGGACCCGAACAGAGCAACACTGAAGCCTTCTTT
TRBJ2-1 - TRBV7-2 many CASSALNEQFF TGTGCCAGCAGTGCTCTCAATGAGCAGTTCTTC
TRBJ2-3 TRBD2 TRBV20-1 few CSARGATSGSTDTQYF TGCAGTGCTAGGGGTGCTACTAGCGGCTCCACAGATACGCAGTATTTT
TRBJ2-7 - TRBV10-3 many CAIMGRPPWDEQYF TGTGCCATCATGGGGCGACCCCCGTGGGACGAGCAGTACTTC
TRBJ2-7 TRBD1 TRBV19 few CASSPGQGRLGAYEQYF TGTGCCAGTAGCCCGGGACAGGGGAGATTAGGGGCCTACGAGCAGTACTTC
TRBJ1-1 - TRBV28 - CASSFQTPPEALF TGTGCCAGCAGTTTCCAGACACCCCCTGAAGCTCTCTTT
TRBJ2-7 - TRBV28 - CASTTLSYEQYF TGTGCCAGCACGACCCTCTCCTACGAGCAGTACTTC
TRBJ1-2 - TRBV12-3/TRBV12-4 - CASSLGEGRKGYTF TGTGCCAGCAGTTTAGGCGAAGGGCGCAAAGGCTACACCTTC
TRBJ2-5 - TRBV5-1 - CASSLELGYQETQYF TGCGCCAGCAGCTTGGAATTGGGGTACCAAGAGACCCAGTACTTC
TRBJ2-1 - TRBV11-3 few CASSSRSGSYNEQFF TGTGCCAGCAGCTCAAGGAGTGGGTCCTACAATGAGCAGTTCTTC
TRBJ2-7 - TRBV7-9 many CASSLEGPYEQYF TGTGCCAGCAGCTTAGAAGGGCCCTACGAGCAGTACTTC
TRBJ2-5 - TRBV5-1 - CASSLTGGAQETQYF TGCGCCAGCAGCCTCACTGGCGGAGCTCAAGAGACCCAGTACTTC
TRBJ1-2 - TRBV19 few CATTLNDGYTF TGTGCAACCACCCTCAACGATGGCTACACCTTC
TRBJ2-7 TRBD1 TRBV20-1 many CSARDHRGKQLYEQYF TGCAGTGCTAGAGATCACAGGGGGAAACAACTTTACGAGCAGTACTTC